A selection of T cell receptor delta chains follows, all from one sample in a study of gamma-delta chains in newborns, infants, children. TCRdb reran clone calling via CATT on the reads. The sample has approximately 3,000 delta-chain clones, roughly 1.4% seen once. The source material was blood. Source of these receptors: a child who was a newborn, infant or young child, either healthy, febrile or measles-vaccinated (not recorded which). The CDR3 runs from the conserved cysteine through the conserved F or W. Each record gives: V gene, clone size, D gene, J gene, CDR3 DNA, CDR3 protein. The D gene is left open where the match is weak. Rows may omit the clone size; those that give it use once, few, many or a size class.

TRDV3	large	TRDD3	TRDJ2	TGTGCCTTACCTGGGGGATACTGGGCTTTGACAGCACAACTCTTCTTT	CALPGGYWALTAQLFF
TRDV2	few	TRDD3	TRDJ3	TGTGCCTGTGACACCGGGCCGAACTGGGGGCCCTCCTGGGACACCCGACAGATATTTTTC	CACDTGPNWGPSWDTRQIFF
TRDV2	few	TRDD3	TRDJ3	TGTGCCTGTGACACTCTCTCAATACTGGGGGCAAGCTCCTGGGACGCCCGACAGATGTTTTTC	CACDTLSILGASSWDARQMFF
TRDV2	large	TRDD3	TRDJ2	TGTGCCTGTGACACCGGAGGTGGGGGATACGCTTTGACAGCACAACTCTTCTTT	CACDTGGGGYALTAQLFF
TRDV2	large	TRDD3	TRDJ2	TGTGCCTGTGACCCTATTCGTACTGGGGGATCACGAGCTTTGACAGCACAACTCTTCTTT	CACDPIRTGGSRALTAQLFF
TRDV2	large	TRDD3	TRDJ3	TGTGCCTGTGACGTACTGGGGAGCTCCTGGGACACCCGACAGATGTTTTTC	CACDVLGSSWDTRQMFF
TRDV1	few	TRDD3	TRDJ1	TGTGCTCTTCGCCCCACTACTGGGGGATTCAACACCGATAAACTCATCTTT	CALRPTTGGFNTDKLIF
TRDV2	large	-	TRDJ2	TGTGCCTGTGACGGGGGGACAGCACAACTCTTCTTT	CACDGGTAQLFF
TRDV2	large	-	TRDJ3	TGTGCCTGTGACACCGTGGGGGTCCCAAGCTCCTGGGACACCCGACAGATGTTTTTC	CACDTVGVPSSWDTRQMFF
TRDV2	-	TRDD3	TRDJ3	TGTGCCTGTGACACCGTACCGGGGGATACTAGCTCCTGGGGCACCCGACGGATGTTTTTC	CACDTVPGDTSSWGTRRMFF
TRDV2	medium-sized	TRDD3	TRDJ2	TGTGCCTGTGACACTGGGGGATACGCTTTGACAGCACAACTCTTCTTT	CACDTGGYALTAQLFF
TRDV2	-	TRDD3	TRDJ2	TGTGCCTGTGACGAACTGGGGTACACAGCAAAACTCTTCTTT	CACDELGYTAKLFF
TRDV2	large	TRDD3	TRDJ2	TGTGCCTGTGACACATGGGGGATGACAGCACAACTCTTCTTT	CACDTWGMTAQLFF